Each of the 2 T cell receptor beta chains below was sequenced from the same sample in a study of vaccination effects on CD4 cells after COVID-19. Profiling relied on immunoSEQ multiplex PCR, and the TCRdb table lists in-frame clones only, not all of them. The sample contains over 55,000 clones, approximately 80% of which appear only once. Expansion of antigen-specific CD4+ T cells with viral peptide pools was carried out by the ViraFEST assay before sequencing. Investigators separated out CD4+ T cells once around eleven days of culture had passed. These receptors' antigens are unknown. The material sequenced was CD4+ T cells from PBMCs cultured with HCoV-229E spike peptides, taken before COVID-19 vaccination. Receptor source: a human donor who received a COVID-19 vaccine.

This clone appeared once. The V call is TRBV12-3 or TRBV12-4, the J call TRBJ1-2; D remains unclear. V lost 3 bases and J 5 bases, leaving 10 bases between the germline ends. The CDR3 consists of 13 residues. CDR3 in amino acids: CASSFNPGYGYTF. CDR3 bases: TGTGCCAGCAGTTTCAATCCTGGGTATGGCTACACCTTC.

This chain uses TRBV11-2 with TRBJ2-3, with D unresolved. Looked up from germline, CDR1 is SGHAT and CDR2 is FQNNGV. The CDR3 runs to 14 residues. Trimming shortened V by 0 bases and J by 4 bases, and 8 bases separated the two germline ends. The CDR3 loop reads CASSLDQGPDTQYF. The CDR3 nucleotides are TGTGCCAGCAGCTTAGATCAAGGCCCAGATACGCAGTATTTT.